These 20 T cell receptor beta chains share one sample of origin, sequenced in a study of blood T cells in healthy people across ages. The second PCR ran 7 to 11 cycles with a sample-barcoded 5' primer and J-beta primers. TCRdb independently ran MiXCR on the 5' RACE reads; one entry per CDR3 protein. The sample includes some 1.5 million distinct CDR3 sequences, about 30% seen only once; the top ten take approximately 7.7%. The sequencing sample was made of blood. Receptors originate from a woman in her twenties or thirties in good health.

This clonotype was counted many times. The rearrangement joins TRBV9 to TRBJ2-7; 8 bases line up with TRBD1. This CDR3 has 15 residues. Germline-derived CDR1 and CDR2 are SGDLS and YYNGEE. With V trimmed by 4 bases and J by 3 bases, 9 bases remained unmatched. CDR3 protein: CASSTGTGQVYEQYF. CDR3 DNA sequence: TGTGCCAGCAGCACTGGGACAGGCCAAGTCTACGAGCAGTACTTC.

The chain employs TRBV20-1 and TRBJ2-3; 10 bases are shared with TRBD2. V was pared by 6 bases and J by 0 bases, with 9 bases of the junction left unmatched. This CDR3 spans 16 amino acids. Germline V gene sequence: CDR1 DFQATT, CDR2 SNEGSKA (reference sequence). The CDR3 reads CSATLEGLASTDTQYF. For the CDR3, the DNA is TGCAGTGCAACACTGGAGGGACTAGCGAGCACAGATACGCAGTATTTT.

Only a few counts were recorded for this clonotype. The chain has TRBV2 and TRBJ2-7; D tentatively reads TRBD1 or TRBD2 (5 bases each). Germline V gives CDR1 SNHLY, CDR2 FYNNEI. This CDR3 is built from 13 residues. Trimming stripped 4 bases from V and 6 bases from J, with 13 bases between. The CDR3 region has the DNA TGTGCCAGCAGTGGGGACGGCCCTGGCGAGCAGTACTTC. Translated, it gives CASSGDGPGEQYF.

The sample holds a few counts of this clonotype. The rearrangement links TRBV7-2 to TRBJ2-3, with a possible D match to TRBD2 (6 bases). V shed 5 bases and J shed 4 bases, with 10 bases lying between them. This CDR3 contains 13 residues. The germline V gene encodes CDR1 SGHTA and CDR2 FQGNSA. CDR3 in DNA: TGTGCCAGCAGCCAACGGAGGGCAGATACGCAGTATTTT. Residues: CASSQRRADTQYF.

The V call is TRBV7-2, the J call TRBJ2-3; TRBD2 matches at 13 bases. V trimming: 4 bases; J trimming: 0 bases; junction bases outside the gene matches: 4. The CDR3 totals 17 residues. The germline CDR1 and CDR2 sequences are SGHTA and FQGNSA. In DNA form, the CDR3 reads TGTGCCAGCAGCTCCTGGACTAGCGGGGGAAGCACAGATACGCAGTATTTT. Translation: CASSSWTSGGSTDTQYF.

This clonotype appeared a single time. Compared with germline, one end of the junction differs, possibly owing to a read error. The gene calls are TRBV2 and TRBJ2-5; D is uncertain. CDR1 SNHLY and CDR2 FYNNEI come from the germline V gene. The CDR3 extends over 14 amino acids. The CDR3 reads CASREGFIVQTQYF. The CDR3 DNA reads TGTGCCAGCAGGGAAGGGTTTATCGTTCAGACCCAGTACTTC.

The V and J genes are TRBV12-3 or TRBV12-4 and TRBJ2-4; tentatively, D is TRBD2 (6 bases). The J call could be wrong; TRBJ2-7 is a better fit for the DNA end. The length of the CDR3 is 15 residues. CDR3 DNA sequence: TGTGCCAGCAGTTTGGGACGGGGGAGGTCCTACGAGCAGTACTTC. This sequence encodes CASSLGRGRSYEQYF.

The CDR3 loop reads CASRRASGEETQYF. CDR3 sequence (DNA): TGCGCCAGCAGGCGGGCTAGCGGGGAAGAGACCCAGTACTTC. This chain joins TRBV5-1 and TRBJ2-5; 9 nucleotides align to TRBD2. The germline V gene encodes CDR1 SGHRS and CDR2 YFSETQ. This CDR3 contains 14 residues. After removal of 5 bases from V and 3 bases from J, the junction contained 5 bases not matched to a gene.

This rearrangement joins TRBV7-2 to TRBJ2-7; 7 nucleotides agree with TRBD1. The junction had 14 bases not matched to a gene; V was cut back by 6 bases and J by 6 bases. The CDR3 totals 15 residues. Per germline, CDR1 SGHTA and CDR2 FQGNSA. CDR3 nucleotide sequence: TGTGCCAGCAGTCGAAGCCGGGACAGCCCCTCCGAGCAGTACTTC. This codes for CASSRSRDSPSEQYF.

This clonotype has at least ten counts. This sequence joins TRBV29-1 and TRBJ2-5, with D perhaps TRBD2 (6 bases). CDR1 is SQVTM, CDR2 ANQGSEA, per germline. V gave up 7 bases and J gave up 4 bases, with 16 bases separating them. The CDR3 covers 13 residues. CDR3 loop: CSGSGPLGETQYF. Written as DNA, the CDR3 is TGCAGCGGTAGCGGCCCACTGGGAGAGACCCAGTACTTC.

This clonotype was seen a handful of times. The rearrangement joins TRBV7-9 to TRBJ2-5; 13 positions agree with TRBD2. Per germline, CDR1 SEHNR and CDR2 FQNEAQ (reference sequence). Unmatched junction bases numbered 7, after V lost 4 bases and J lost 5 bases. The CDR3 length is 16 residues. The CDR3 spells CASSSRTSGGPETQYF. The CDR3 DNA reads as TGTGCCAGCAGCTCCCGGACTAGCGGGGGCCCCGAGACCCAGTACTTC.

This clonotype was counted between two and nine times. This chain links TRBV18 with TRBJ2-7, with D possibly TRBD2 on 5 matching bases. CDR1 is KGHSH, CDR2 LQKENI, per germline. Trimming took off 3 bases at V and 2 bases at J, with 17 bases between the two ends. The CDR3 covers 16 residues. In DNA, the CDR3 is TGTGCCAGCTCACCTAGCGACCGCAGGTCTCCCTACGAGCAGTACTTC. Translation gives CASSPSDRRSPYEQYF. Drawing the rest from reference TRBV18 and TRBJ2-7, the complete variable domain is NAGVMQNPRHLVRRRGQEARLRCSPMKGHSHVYWYRQLPEEGLKFMVYLQKENIIDESGMPKERFSAEFPKEGPSILRIQQVVRGDSAAYFCASSPSDRRSPYEQYFGPGTRLTVT.

The rearrangement joins TRBV7-2 to TRBJ2-7; D is perhaps TRBD2 (8 bases). V was trimmed by 5 bases and J by 4 bases, leaving 18 bases between them. Looked up from germline, CDR1 is SGHTA and CDR2 is FQGNSA. The CDR3 length is 15 residues. CDR3 residues: CASSREGQSTYEQYF. The CDR3 region has the DNA TGTGCCAGCAGCCGGGAGGGACAGAGCACATACGAGCAGTACTTC.

Comments on this clonotype: A much bigger clone sits one base away, suggesting this may be a read error. The chain joins TRBV10-3 to TRBJ1-2; D ambiguous. V gave up 4 bases and J gave up 6 bases, with 12 bases separating them. The germline gives CDR1 ENHRY, CDR2 SYGVKD. This CDR3 has 13 residues. The CDR3 nucleotides are TGTGCCATCAGTGGCTCCCTTTGGGATGGCTACACCTTC. Translating gives CAISGSLWDGYTF.

This clonotype was observed a handful of times. This chain links TRBV29-1 with TRBJ1-1; TRBD1 matches 7 bases. Germline trimming cut 6 bases from V and 2 bases from J; bases unmatched to any gene: 9. The germline CDR1 and CDR2 sequences are SQVTM and ANQGSEA. This CDR3 is 14 amino acids long. DNA of the CDR3: TGCAGCGTGGAAACAGGGGTGGAAAACACTGAAGCTTTCTTT. This codes for CSVETGVENTEAFF.

This clonotype was recorded many times. The chain carries TRBV19 and TRBJ2-7; maybe TRBD1 (5 bases). Per germline, CDR1 LNHDA and CDR2 SQIVND (reference sequence). V lost 3 bases and J lost 2, with 17 bases in between. The CDR3 consists of 16 residues. This CDR3 reads CASSINQGSPPYEQYF. The CDR3 nucleotides read TGTGCCAGTAGTATTAACCAGGGAAGCCCCCCCTACGAGCAGTACTTC.

This chain uses TRBV11-2 with TRBJ1-3; the D is unclear. Trimming cost V 5 bases and J 4 bases, with 12 bases left between them. The germline V gene encodes CDR1 SGHAT and CDR2 FQNNGV. The CDR3 spans 14 residues. CDR3: CASSLVGLGNTIYF. CDR3 nucleotides: TGTGCCAGCAGCCTGGTGGGTCTGGGAAACACCATATATTTT.

The rearrangement uses TRBV7-2 and TRBJ2-1; possibly TRBD2 for D (6 bases). This CDR3 comprises 14 residues. Trimming shortened V by 5 bases and J by 7 bases, and 15 bases separated the two germline ends. From germline, CDR1 is SGHTA and CDR2 FQGNSA. The CDR3 nucleotides read TGTGCCAGCAGCCTTGGGGGGATCCCAAATGAGCAGTTCTTC. This translates into CASSLGGIPNEQFF.

Of note for this clonotype: This sequence may be a read error, since a much larger clone differs from it by one base. The CDR3 end shows no conserved phenylalanine or tryptophan, and so a read error is likely. The chain joins TRBV29-1 to TRBJ2-7; 8 bases align to TRBD1. CDR1 SQVTM and CDR2 ANQGSEA come from the germline V gene. The CDR3 contains 12 residues. With 7 bases clipped from V and 4 bases from J, the junction kept 6 bases outside the gene matches. CDR3 in amino acids: CSGADRGYEQYL. CDR3 bases: TGCAGCGGTGCTGACAGGGGTTACGAGCAGTACTTA.

This sequence joins TRBV12-3 or TRBV12-4 and TRBJ2-1, with TRBD2 identical over 10 bases. With 8 bases clipped from V and 0 bases from J, the junction kept 7 bases outside the gene matches. This CDR3 comprises 16 residues. The CDR3 protein is CASGGGLADSYNEQFF. The DNA for the CDR3 is TGTGCCAGCGGAGGAGGACTAGCGGACTCCTACAATGAGCAGTTCTTC.